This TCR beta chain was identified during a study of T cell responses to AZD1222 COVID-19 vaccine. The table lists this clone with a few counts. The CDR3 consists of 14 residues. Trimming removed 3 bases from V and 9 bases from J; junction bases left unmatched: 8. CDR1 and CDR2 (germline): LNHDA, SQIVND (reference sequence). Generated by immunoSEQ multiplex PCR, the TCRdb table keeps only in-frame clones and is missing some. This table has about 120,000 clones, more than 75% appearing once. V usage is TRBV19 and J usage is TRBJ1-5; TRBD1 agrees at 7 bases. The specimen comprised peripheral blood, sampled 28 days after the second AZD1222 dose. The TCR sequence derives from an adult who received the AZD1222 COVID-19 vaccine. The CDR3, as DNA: TGTGCCAGTAGTATCAGGAAGGGGGCCCTGCCCCAGCATTTT. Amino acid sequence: CASSIRKGALPQHF. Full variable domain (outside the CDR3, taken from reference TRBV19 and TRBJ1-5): DGGITQSPKYLFRKEGQNVTLSCEQNLNHDAMYWYRQDPGQGLRLIYYSQIVNDFQKGDIAEGYSVSREKKESFPLTVTSAQKNPTAFYLCASSIRKGALPQHFGDGTRLSIL.